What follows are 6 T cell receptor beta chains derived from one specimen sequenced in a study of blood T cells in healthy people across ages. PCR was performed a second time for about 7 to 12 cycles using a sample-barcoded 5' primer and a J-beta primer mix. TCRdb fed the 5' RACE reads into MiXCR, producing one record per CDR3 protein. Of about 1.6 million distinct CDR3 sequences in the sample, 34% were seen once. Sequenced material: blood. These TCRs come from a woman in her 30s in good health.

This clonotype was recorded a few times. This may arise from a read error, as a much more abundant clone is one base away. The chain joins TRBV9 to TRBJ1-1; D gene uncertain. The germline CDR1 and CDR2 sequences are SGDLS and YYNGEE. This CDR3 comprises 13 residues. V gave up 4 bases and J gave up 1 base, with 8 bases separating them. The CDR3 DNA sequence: TGTGCCAGCAGCCCGAACAGGAACACTGAAGCTTTCTTT. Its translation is CASSPNRNTEAFF.

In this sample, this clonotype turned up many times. CDR3 amino acids: CASSFGSSYNEQFF. The CDR3, as DNA: TGCGCCAGCAGCTTCGGCAGCTCCTACAATGAGCAGTTCTTC. The rearrangement uses TRBV5-1 and TRBJ2-1; D is undetermined. V lost 2 bases and J 0 bases, leaving 6 bases between the germline ends. The germline V gene encodes CDR1 SGHRS and CDR2 YFSETQ. CDR3 length equals 14 residues.

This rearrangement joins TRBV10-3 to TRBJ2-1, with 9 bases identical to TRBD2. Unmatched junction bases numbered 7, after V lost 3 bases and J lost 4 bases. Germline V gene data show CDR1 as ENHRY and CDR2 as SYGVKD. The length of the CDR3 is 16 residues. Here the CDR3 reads CAISDRVAGDYNEQFF. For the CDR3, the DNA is TGTGCCATCAGTGATAGGGTAGCGGGGGATTACAATGAGCAGTTCTTC.

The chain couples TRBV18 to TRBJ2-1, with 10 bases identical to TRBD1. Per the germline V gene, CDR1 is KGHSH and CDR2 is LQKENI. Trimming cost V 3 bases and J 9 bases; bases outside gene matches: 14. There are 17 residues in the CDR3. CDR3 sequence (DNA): TGTGCCAGCTCACCGTCGACAGGGGGCATCAGGGCCAGTGAGCAGTTCTTC. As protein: CASSPSTGGIRASEQFF.

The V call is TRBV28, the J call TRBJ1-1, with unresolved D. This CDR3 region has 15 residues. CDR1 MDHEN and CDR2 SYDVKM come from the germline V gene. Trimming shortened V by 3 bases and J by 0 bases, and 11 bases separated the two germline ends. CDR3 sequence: CASSFFGQMNTEAFF. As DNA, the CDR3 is TGTGCCAGCAGTTTCTTCGGCCAAATGAACACTGAAGCTTTCTTT.

CDR3 residues: CASSPSSGTGGETQYF. The CDR3 nucleotides read TGTGCCAGCAGCCCGAGTTCCGGGACAGGGGGGGAGACCCAGTACTTC. J is TRBJ2-5 and V is TRBV9; 11 bases agree with TRBD1. CDR1 is SGDLS, CDR2 YYNGEE, per germline. The V and J ends lost 4 bases and 5 bases, in that order; junction bases with no gene match: 10. The CDR3 runs 16 residues.